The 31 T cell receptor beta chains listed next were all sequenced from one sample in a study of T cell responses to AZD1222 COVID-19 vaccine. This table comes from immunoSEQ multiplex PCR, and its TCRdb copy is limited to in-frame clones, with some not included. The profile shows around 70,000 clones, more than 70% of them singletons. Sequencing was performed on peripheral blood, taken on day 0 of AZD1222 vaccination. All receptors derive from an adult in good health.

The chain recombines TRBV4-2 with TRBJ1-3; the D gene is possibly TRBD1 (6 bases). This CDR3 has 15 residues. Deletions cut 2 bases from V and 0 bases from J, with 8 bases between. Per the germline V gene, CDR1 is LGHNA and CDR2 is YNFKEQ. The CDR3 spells CASSQWDISGNTIYF. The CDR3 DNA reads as TGTGCCAGCAGCCAATGGGACATCTCTGGAAACACCATATATTTT.

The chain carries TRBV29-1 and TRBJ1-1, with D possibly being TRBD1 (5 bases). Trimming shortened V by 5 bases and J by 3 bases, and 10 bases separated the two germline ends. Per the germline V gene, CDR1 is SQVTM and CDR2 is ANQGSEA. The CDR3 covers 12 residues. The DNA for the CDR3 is TGCAGCGTTACTCGGGGGTACACTGAAGCTTTCTTT. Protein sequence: CSVTRGYTEAFF.

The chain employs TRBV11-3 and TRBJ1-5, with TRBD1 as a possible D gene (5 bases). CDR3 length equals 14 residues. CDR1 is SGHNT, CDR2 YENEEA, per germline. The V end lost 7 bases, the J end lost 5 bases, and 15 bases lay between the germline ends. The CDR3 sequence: CASIQAGGDQPQHF. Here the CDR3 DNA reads TGTGCCAGCATCCAAGCGGGGGGGGATCAGCCCCAGCATTTT.

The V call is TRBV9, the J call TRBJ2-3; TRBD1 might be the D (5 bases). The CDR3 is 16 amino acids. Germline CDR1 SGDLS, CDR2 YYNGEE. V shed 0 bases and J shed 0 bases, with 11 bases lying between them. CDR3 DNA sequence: TGTGCCAGCAGCGTAGCAAGAGACAGAAGCACAGATACGCAGTATTTT. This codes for CASSVARDRSTDTQYF.

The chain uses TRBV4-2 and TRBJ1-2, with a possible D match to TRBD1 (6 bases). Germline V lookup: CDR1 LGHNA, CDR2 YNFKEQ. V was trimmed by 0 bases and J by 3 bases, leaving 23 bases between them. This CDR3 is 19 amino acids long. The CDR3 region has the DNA TGTGCCAGCAGCCAAGATCGGGGGACATTGGAAGGTCGGGACTATGGCTACACCTTC. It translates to CASSQDRGTLEGRDYGYTF.

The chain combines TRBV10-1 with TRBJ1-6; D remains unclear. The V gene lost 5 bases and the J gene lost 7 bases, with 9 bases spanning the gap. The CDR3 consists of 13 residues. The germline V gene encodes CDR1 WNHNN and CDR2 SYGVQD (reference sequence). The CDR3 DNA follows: TGCGCCAGCAGTCCTGACCCCAATTCACCCCTCCACTTT. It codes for CASSPDPNSPLHF.

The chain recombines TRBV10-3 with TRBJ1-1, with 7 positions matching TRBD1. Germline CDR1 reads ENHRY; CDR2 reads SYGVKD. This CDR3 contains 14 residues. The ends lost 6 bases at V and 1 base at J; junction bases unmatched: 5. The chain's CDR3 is CAISGQVKNTEAFF. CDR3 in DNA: TGTGCCATCAGCGGACAGGTCAAGAACACTGAAGCTTTCTTT.

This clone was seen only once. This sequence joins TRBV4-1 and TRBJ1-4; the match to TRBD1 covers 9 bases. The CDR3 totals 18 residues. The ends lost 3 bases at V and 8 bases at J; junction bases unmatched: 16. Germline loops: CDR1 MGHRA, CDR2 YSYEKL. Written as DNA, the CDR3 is TGCGCCAGCAGCCAGGACCATAGCCGGGACAGGGTAAAAGAAAAACTGTTTTTT. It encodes CASSQDHSRDRVKEKLFF.

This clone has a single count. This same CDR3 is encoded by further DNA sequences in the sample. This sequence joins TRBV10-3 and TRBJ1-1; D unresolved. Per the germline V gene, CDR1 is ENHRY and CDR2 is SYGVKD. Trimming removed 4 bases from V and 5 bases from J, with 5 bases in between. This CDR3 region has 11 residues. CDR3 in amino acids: CAISGGTEAFF. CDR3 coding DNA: TGTGCCATCAGTGGGGGAACTGAAGCTTTCTTT.

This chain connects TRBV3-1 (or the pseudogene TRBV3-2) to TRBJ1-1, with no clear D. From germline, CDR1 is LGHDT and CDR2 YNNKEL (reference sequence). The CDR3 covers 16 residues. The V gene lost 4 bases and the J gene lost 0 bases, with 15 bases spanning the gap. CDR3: CASSPERRNMNTEAFF. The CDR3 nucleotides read TGTGCCAGCAGCCCAGAGCGGAGAAACATGAACACTGAAGCTTTCTTT.

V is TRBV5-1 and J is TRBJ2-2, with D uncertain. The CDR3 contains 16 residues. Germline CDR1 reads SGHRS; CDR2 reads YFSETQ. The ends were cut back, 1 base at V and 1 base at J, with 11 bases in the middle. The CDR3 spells CASSLSSARNTGELFF. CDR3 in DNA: TGCGCCAGCAGCTTGTCGTCGGCTAGGAACACCGGGGAGCTGTTTTTT.

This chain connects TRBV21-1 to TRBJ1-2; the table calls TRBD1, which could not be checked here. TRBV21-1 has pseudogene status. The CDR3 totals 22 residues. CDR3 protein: CASSKAPGQGILDPTPRYGYTF. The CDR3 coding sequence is TGTGCCAGCAGCAAAGCGCCGGGACAGGGGATCCTTGACCCTACCCCTCGCTATGGCTACACCTTC.

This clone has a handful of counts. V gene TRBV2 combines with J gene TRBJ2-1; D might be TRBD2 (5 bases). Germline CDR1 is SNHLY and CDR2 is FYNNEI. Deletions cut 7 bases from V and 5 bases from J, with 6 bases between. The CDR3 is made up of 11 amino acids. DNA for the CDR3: TGTGCCAGCAACGGGAACAATGAGCAGTTCTTC. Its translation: CASNGNNEQFF.

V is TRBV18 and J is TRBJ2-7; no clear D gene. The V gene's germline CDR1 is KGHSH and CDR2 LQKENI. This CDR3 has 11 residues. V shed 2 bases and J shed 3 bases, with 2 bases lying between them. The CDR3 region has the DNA TGTGCCAGCTCACCAGGCTACGAGCAGTACTTC. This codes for CASSPGYEQYF.

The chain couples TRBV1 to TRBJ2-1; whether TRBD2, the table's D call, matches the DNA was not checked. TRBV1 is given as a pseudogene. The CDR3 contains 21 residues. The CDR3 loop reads CTSSQDHRKTSHGSNYNEQFF. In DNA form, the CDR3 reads TGCACCAGCAGCCAAGATCATAGAAAGACTAGTCATGGGTCAAACTACAATGAGCAGTTCTTC.

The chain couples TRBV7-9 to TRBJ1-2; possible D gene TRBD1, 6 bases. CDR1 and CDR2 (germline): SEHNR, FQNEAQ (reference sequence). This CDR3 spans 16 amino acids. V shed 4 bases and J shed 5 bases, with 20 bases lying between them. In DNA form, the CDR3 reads TGTGCCAGCAGCTCTAGGGGGGCAGCCGACGGTTATGGCTACACCTTC. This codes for CASSSRGAADGYGYTF.

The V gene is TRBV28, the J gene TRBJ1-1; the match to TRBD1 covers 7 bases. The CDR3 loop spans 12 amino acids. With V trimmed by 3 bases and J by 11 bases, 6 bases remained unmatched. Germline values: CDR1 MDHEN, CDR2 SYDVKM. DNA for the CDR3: TGTGCCAGCAGTTTTGGAGGGGGCCGGGCTTTCTTT. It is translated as CASSFGGGRAFF.

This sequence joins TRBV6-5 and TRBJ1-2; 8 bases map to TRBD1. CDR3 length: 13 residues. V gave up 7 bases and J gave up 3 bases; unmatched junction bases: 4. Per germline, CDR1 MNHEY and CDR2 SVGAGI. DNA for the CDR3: TGTGCCAGCACCCCGACAGGGGACTATGGCTACACCTTC. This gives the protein CASTPTGDYGYTF.

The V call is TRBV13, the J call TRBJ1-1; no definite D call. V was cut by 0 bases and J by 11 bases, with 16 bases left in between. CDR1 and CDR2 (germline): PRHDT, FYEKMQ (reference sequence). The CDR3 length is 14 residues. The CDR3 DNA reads TGTGCCAGCAGCTTAGGGGAGGCGGGGTCTGGGGCTTTCTTT. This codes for CASSLGEAGSGAFF.

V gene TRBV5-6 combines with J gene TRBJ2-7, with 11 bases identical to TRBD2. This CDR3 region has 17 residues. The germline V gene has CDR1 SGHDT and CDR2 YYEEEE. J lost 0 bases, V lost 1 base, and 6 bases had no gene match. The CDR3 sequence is CASSLRLAGLSSYEQYF. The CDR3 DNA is TGTGCCAGCAGCTTGAGACTAGCGGGATTAAGCTCCTACGAGCAGTACTTC.

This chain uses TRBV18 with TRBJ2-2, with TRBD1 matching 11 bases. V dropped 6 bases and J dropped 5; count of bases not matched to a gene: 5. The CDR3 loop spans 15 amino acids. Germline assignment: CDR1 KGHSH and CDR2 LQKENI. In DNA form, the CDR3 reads TGTGCCAGCTCCCAGGACAGGGGGCGGACCGGGGAGCTGTTTTTT. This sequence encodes CASSQDRGRTGELFF.

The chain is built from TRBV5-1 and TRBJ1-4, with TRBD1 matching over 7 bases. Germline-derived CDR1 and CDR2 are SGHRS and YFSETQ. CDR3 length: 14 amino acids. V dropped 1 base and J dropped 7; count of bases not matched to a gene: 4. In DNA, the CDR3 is TGCGCCAGCAGCTTGCTTTACAGGGGTGAAAAACTGTTTTTT. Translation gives CASSLLYRGEKLFF.

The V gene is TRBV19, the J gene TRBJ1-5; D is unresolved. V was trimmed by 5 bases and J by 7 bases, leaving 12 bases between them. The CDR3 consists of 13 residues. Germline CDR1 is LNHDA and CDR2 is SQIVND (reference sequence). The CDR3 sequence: CASSDLGGQPQHF. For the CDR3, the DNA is TGTGCCAGTAGTGATTTGGGTGGCCAGCCCCAGCATTTT.

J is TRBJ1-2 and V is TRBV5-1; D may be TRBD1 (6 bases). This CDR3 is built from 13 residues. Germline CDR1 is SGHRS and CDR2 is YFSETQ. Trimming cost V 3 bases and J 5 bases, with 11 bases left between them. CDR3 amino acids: CASSSGATYGYTF. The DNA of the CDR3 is TGCGCCAGCAGCTCGGGGGCTACGTATGGCTACACCTTC.

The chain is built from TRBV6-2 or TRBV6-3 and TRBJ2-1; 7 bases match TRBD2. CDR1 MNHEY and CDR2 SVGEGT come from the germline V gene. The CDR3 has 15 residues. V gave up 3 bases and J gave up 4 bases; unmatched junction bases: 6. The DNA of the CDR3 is TGTGCCAGCAGTTATCGGGACTACCGATACAATGAGCAGTTCTTC. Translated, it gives CASSYRDYRYNEQFF.

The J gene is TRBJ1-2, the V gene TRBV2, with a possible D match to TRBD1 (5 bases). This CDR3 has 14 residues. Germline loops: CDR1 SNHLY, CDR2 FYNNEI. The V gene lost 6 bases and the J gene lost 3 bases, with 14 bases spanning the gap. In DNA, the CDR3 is TGTGCCAGCAGCTTCCGCAGGGAGGACTATGGCTACACCTTC. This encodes CASSFRREDYGYTF.

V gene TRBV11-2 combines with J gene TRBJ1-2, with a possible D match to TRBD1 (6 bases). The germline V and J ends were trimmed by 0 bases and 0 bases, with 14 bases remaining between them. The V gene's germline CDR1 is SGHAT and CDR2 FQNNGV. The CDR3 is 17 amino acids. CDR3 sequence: CASSLDSSGGSNYGYTF. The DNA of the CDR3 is TGTGCCAGCAGCTTAGATTCTTCCGGGGGCTCTAACTATGGCTACACCTTC.

Here the CDR3 reads CSGGGGPNNEQFF. For the CDR3, the DNA is TGCAGCGGAGGGGGAGGGCCAAACAATGAGCAGTTCTTC. The chain carries TRBV29-1 and TRBJ2-1, with D possibly being TRBD2 (7 bases). Trimming took 7 bases from V and 5 from J, leaving 15 bases between them. Per germline, CDR1 SQVTM and CDR2 ANQGSEA. This CDR3 has 13 amino acids.

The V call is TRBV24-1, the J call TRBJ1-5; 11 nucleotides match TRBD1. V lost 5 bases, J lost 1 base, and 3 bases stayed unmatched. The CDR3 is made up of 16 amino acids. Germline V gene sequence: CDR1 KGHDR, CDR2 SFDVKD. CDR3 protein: CATSAGTGGSNQPQHF. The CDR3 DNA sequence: TGTGCCACCAGTGCCGGGACAGGGGGAAGCAATCAGCCCCAGCATTTT.

CDR3 protein: CASSQGDREYYGYTF. The CDR3, as DNA: TGTGCCAGCAGCCAAGGGGACAGGGAATACTATGGCTACACCTTC. The rearrangement links TRBV3-1 (or the pseudogene TRBV3-2) to TRBJ1-2; 9 bases are shared with TRBD1. Per germline, CDR1 LGHDT and CDR2 YNNKEL (reference sequence). Losses at the gene ends were 1 base for V and 3 bases for J; bases not matched to a gene: 3. The CDR3 runs 15 residues.

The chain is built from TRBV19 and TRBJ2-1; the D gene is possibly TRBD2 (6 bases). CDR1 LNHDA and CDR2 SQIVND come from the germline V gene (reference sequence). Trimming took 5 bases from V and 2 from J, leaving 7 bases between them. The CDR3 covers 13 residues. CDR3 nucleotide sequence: TGTGCCAGTAGTCTAGCGACCTACAATGAGCAGTTCTTC. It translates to CASSLATYNEQFF.